Presented here are 10 T cell receptor beta chains from one specimen sequenced in a study of T cell clusters in autoimmune cytopenias. Each sample's input was 250 ng genomic DNA, 30,000 to 45,000 genome equivalents. TRB rearrangements were amplified by touch-down multiplex PCR with mixed TRB-A/B primers. From its re-call of the multiplex PCR reads, TCRdb lists each CDR3 protein once, without DNA. The repertoire table contains 10,000 to 15,000 distinct CDR3 sequences. The same sample was also used in a study of T cell repertoires in aging, cancer and after chemotherapy.

The sample was peripheral blood. These receptor sequences come from a human donor in good health.

CDR3 sequence: CASNSRLAGTDTQYF. The rearrangement links TRBV5-4 to TRBJ2-3; the TCRdb D gene call, TRBD2, has no DNA to confirm it. Germline lookup yields CDR1 SGHNT and CDR2 YYREEE (reference sequence). This CDR3 contains 15 residues.

Its frequency marks this clonotype as medium-sized. The V call is TRBV6-2 or TRBV6-3, the J call TRBJ2-3; the TRBD1 assignment by TCRdb is unverifiable without DNA. The germline gives CDR1 MNHEY, CDR2 SVGEGT. The CDR3 spans 16 residues. CDR3 sequence reads: CASSYPSDRGSDTQYF.

The chain joins TRBV19 to TRBJ1-1; the D gene TCRdb calls, TRBD1, cannot be checked with no DNA. The CDR3 consists of 11 residues. Germline V gene sequence: CDR1 LNHDA, CDR2 SQIVND (reference sequence). The CDR3 here is CASSQQGEAFF. The entire variable domain, with the rest obtained from reference TRBV19 and TRBJ1-1, is as follows: DGGITQSPKYLFRKEGQNVTLSCEQNLNHDAMYWYRQDPGQGLRLIYYSQIVNDFQKGDIAEGYSVSREKKESFPLTVTSAQKNPTAFYLCASSQQGEAFFGQGTRLTVV.

The chain recombines TRBV6-2 or TRBV6-3 with TRBJ2-2; the TCRdb call, TRBD1, lacks DNA for checking. The CDR3 contains 17 residues. Germline lookup yields CDR1 MNHEY and CDR2 SVGEGT. The CDR3 here is CASSYSGIGGNTGELFF.

This clonotype is medium-sized (0.01 to 0.1%) by frequency. This chain uses TRBV5-6 with TRBJ2-2. Germline loops: CDR1 SGHDT, CDR2 YYEEEE. The CDR3 has 14 amino acids. The CDR3 sequence: CASSLLWGTGELFF.

V gene TRBV6-2 or TRBV6-3 combines with J gene TRBJ2-5. From germline, CDR1 is MNHEY and CDR2 SVGEGT. The CDR3 has 15 amino acids. CDR3 in amino acids: CASSKDNGVQETQYF.

This clonotype is called medium-sized based on its frequency. The chain uses TRBV11-3 and TRBJ1-2. The germline gives CDR1 SGHNT, CDR2 YENEEA. This CDR3 is 13 amino acids long. This chain's CDR3 is CASSLNSRYGYTF.

V and J are TRBV24-1 and TRBJ2-3. Looked up from germline, CDR1 is KGHDR and CDR2 is SFDVKD. The CDR3 runs to 15 residues. Here the CDR3 reads CATSDTGASTDTQYF.

The V gene is TRBV6-4, the J gene TRBJ2-1; TCRdb's D gene call, TRBD1, goes unchecked for lack of DNA. This CDR3 region has 15 residues. The V gene's germline CDR1 is MRHNA and CDR2 SNTAGT. CDR3: CASSRGQGGYNEQFF.

This sequence joins TRBV27 and TRBJ1-6. The CDR3 covers 15 residues. CDR1 and CDR2 from the germline V gene are MNHEY and SMNVEV (reference sequence). The CDR3 region is CASSLNPAANSPLHF.